A selection of T cell receptor beta chains follows, all from one sample in a study of shared clonotypes between healthy human individuals. Only in-frame clones appear in the TCRdb table, and some are missing; sequencing was by immunoSEQ multiplex PCR. Of 2 million to 2.5 million clones in the sample, roughly 93% are singletons; the top ten hold 0.39%. The specimen was naive CD4+ T cells from PBMCs. All receptors derive from a young man in good health. Some clones in this sample may be carry-over from other donors' samples. Both conserved end residues are part of each CDR3. Fields, in order: clone size, D gene, V gene, J gene, CDR3 protein, CDR3 DNA. A D gene is named only where the DNA matches it firmly. The size field is filled for only some rows; it gives once, few, many or a size class.

size: -; D: TRBD2; V: TRBV6-5; J: TRBJ2-1; CDR3: CASSYSAGDYNEQFF; DNA: TGTGCCAGCAGTTACTCTGCGGGAGACTACAATGAGCAGTTCTTC
size: -; D: TRBD2; V: TRBV11-2; J: TRBJ2-7; CDR3: CASYSGTRDYEQYF; DNA: TGTGCCAGCTACTCAGGGACTAGAGACTACGAGCAGTACTTC
size: -; D: TRBD2; V: TRBV19; J: TRBJ2-3; CDR3: CASSMGGIITDTQYF; DNA: TGTGCCAGTAGTATGGGGGGGATAATCACAGATACGCAGTATTTT
size: -; D: -; V: TRBV9; J: TRBJ1-4; CDR3: CASSADGTPAAEKLFF; DNA: TGTGCCAGCAGCGCAGACGGGACACCCGCCGCTGAAAAACTGTTTTTT
size: -; D: -; V: TRBV29-1; J: TRBJ2-5; CDR3: CSVKWGWGETQYF; DNA: TGCAGCGTTAAGTGGGGTTGGGGAGAGACCCAGTACTTC
size: -; D: -; V: TRBV5-1; J: TRBJ1-4; CDR3: CASSLVTGSNEKLFF; DNA: TGCGCCAGCAGCTTGGTGACAGGATCTAATGAAAAACTGTTTTTT
size: once; D: -; V: TRBV9; J: TRBJ1-1; CDR3: CASSVTDGTEAFF; DNA: TGTGCCAGCAGCGTGACAGATGGCACTGAAGCTTTCTTT
size: once; D: TRBD1; V: TRBV5-1; J: TRBJ2-5; CDR3: CASGWDSQETQYF; DNA: TGCGCCAGCGGTTGGGACAGCCAAGAGACCCAGTACTTC
size: -; D: -; V: TRBV4-2; J: TRBJ2-5; CDR3: CASSQVPHSRAETQYF; DNA: TGTGCCAGCAGCCAAGTTCCTCACTCGCGAGCAGAGACCCAGTACTTC
size: -; D: -; V: TRBV6-4; J: TRBJ1-4; CDR3: CASSDLFPTNEKLFF; DNA: TGTGCCAGCAGTGACCTCTTCCCAACTAATGAAAAACTGTTTTTT
size: once; D: TRBD2; V: TRBV6-5; J: TRBJ2-5; CDR3: CASSYRGRAYETQYF; DNA: TGTGCCAGCAGTTACCGCGGGAGGGCCTATGAGACCCAGTACTTC